These 25 T cell receptor beta chains came from one sample sequenced in a study of blood T cell repertoires in COVID-19. TCRdb's copy holds only in-frame clones and misses some; the assay was immunoSEQ multiplex PCR. The sample yields some 200,000 clones, about 95% seen once. Sequencing input: peripheral blood. The receptors shown here come from a man between 25 and 39 years old with COVID-19, enrolled during active disease.

The J gene is TRBJ2-3, the V gene TRBV4-1; a possible D gene is TRBD1 (6 bases). Trimming took off 3 bases at V and 7 bases at J, with 8 bases between the two ends. Looked up from germline, CDR1 is MGHRA and CDR2 is YSYEKL. The CDR3 totals 12 residues. CDR3 amino acids: CASSHQGNTQYF. CDR3 bases: TGCGCCAGCAGCCACCAGGGGAATACGCAGTATTTT.

V usage is TRBV2 and J usage is TRBJ1-1; D gene ambiguous. From germline, CDR1 is SNHLY and CDR2 FYNNEI. The ends were cut back, 7 bases at V and 0 bases at J, with 15 bases in the middle. The length of the CDR3 is 15 residues. The CDR3 DNA follows: TGTGCCAGCACCCCACGGGATTCGATGAACACTGAAGCTTTCTTT. Protein sequence: CASTPRDSMNTEAFF.

V is TRBV5-1 and J is TRBJ1-1; the D gene is possibly TRBD1 (5 bases). The CDR3 is made up of 13 amino acids. CDR1 is SGHRS and CDR2 is YFSETQ in the germline V gene. Between the trimmed V and J ends, which lost 5 bases and 1 base, there was a span of 9 bases. The CDR3, as DNA: TGCGCCAGCAGAAACGGACAGAACACTGAAGCTTTCTTT. The encoded protein is CASRNGQNTEAFF.

This chain joins TRBV19 and TRBJ2-1; 8 bases match TRBD1. V dropped 1 base and J dropped 9; count of bases not matched to a gene: 8. The CDR3 totals 15 residues. Germline V lookup: CDR1 LNHDA, CDR2 SQIVND (reference sequence). The CDR3 is CASSIGTGSVTEQFF. As DNA, the CDR3 is TGTGCCAGTAGTATAGGGACAGGGTCGGTTACTGAGCAGTTCTTC.

This chain connects TRBV19 to TRBJ1-5; D is uncertain. Germline CDR1 LNHDA, CDR2 SQIVND (reference sequence). V was clipped by 9 bases and J by 3 bases, with 21 bases between them. CDR3 length equals 16 residues. CDR3 protein: CASLNTGGWNNQPQHF. The DNA for the CDR3 is TGTGCCAGCCTAAATACGGGAGGGTGGAACAATCAGCCCCAGCATTTT.

This chain connects TRBV18 to TRBJ1-2; TRBD1 agrees at 7 bases. The CDR3 contains 18 residues. CDR1 is KGHSH and CDR2 is LQKENI in the germline V gene. V was clipped by 5 bases and J by 4 bases; unmatched bases: 19. CDR3 nucleotide sequence: TGTGCCAGCTCAACAGGGGTCTCCCAAGGATTGGGATTCTATGGCTACACCTTC. Amino acid sequence: CASSTGVSQGLGFYGYTF. Full variable domain (remainder filled in from reference TRBV18 and TRBJ1-2): NAGVMQNPRHLVRRRGQEARLRCSPMKGHSHVYWYRQLPEEGLKFMVYLQKENIIDESGMPKERFSAEFPKEGPSILRIQQVVRGDSAAYFCASSTGVSQGLGFYGYTFGSGTRLTVV.

The chain recombines TRBV21-1 with TRBJ1-6. TRBV21-1 is given as a pseudogene. CDR3 length equals 16 residues. CDR3 loop: CASSRLNPGGNSPLHF. Here the CDR3 DNA reads TGTGCCAGCAGCAGACTCAATCCTGGAGGGAATTCACCCCTCCACTTT.

The chain carries TRBV18 and TRBJ1-1, with D hard to call. The germline V and J ends were trimmed by 1 base and 5 bases, with 14 bases remaining between them. CDR3 length equals 15 residues. The germline V gene has CDR1 KGHSH and CDR2 LQKENI. The DNA of the CDR3 is TGTGCCAGCTCACCACAGGGAGTAGCTGGGACTGAAGCTTTCTTT. This translates into CASSPQGVAGTEAFF.

CDR3 region: CASSVDPSSGGRNEQFF. In nucleotides, the CDR3 is TGTGCCAGCAGCGTAGATCCCTCTAGCGGGGGGAGGAATGAGCAGTTCTTC. This sequence joins TRBV9 and TRBJ2-1; 11 nucleotides align to TRBD2. CDR3 size: 17 residues. In germline, CDR1 is SGDLS, CDR2 YYNGEE. Unmatched junction bases numbered 9, after V lost 0 bases and J lost 7 bases.

The chain couples TRBV6-5 to TRBJ2-7; D possibly corresponds to TRBD2 (5 bases). V was shortened by 0 bases and J by 1 base, with 13 bases between the two germline ends. Germline V CDR1 and CDR2: MNHEY, SVGAGI. CDR3 length: 16 residues. DNA for the CDR3: TGTGCCAGCAGTTACTCGAGAGGGCTCGGGTCCTACGAGCAGTACTTC. Its protein product is CASSYSRGLGSYEQYF.

The table lists this clone with a few counts. The gene calls are TRBV7-9 and TRBJ1-2; D perhaps matches TRBD1 (6 bases). Germline values: CDR1 SEHNR, CDR2 FQNEAQ (reference sequence). Deletions cut 5 bases from V and 8 bases from J, with 12 bases between. The CDR3 is made up of 12 amino acids. The CDR3 spells CASSTQGSGYTF. CDR3 DNA sequence: TGTGCCAGCAGCACCCAGGGGAGCGGCTACACCTTC. The full variable domain, rest sourced from reference TRBV7-9 and TRBJ1-2, is DTGVSQNPRHKITKRGQNVTFRCDPISEHNRLYWYRQTLGQGPEFLTYFQNEAQLEKSRLLSDRFSAERPKGSFSTLEIQRTEQGDSAMYLCASSTQGSGYTFGSGTRLTVV.

V gene TRBV6-5 combines with J gene TRBJ1-4; maybe TRBD1 (6 bases). The V and J ends lost 2 bases and 5 bases respectively, with 15 bases between them. CDR1 and CDR2 from the germline V gene are MNHEY and SVGAGI. CDR3 length: 16 amino acids. CDR3 sequence (DNA): TGTGCCAGCAGTTACAGTGGGGACATCCAAAATGAAAAACTGTTTTTT. Translation: CASSYSGDIQNEKLFF.

This clone was counted between two and nine times. J is TRBJ2-7 and V is TRBV3-1 (or the pseudogene TRBV3-2); TRBD1 might be the D (6 bases). The V gene lost 2 bases and the J gene lost 3 bases, with 8 bases spanning the gap. The V gene's germline CDR1 is LGHDT and CDR2 YNNKEL (reference sequence). The CDR3 spans 13 residues. The CDR3 nucleotides read TGTGCCAGCAGCCAATCAGGGGACTACGAGCAGTACTTC. It translates to CASSQSGDYEQYF.

This chain uses TRBV9 with TRBJ1-2, with 8 bases aligning to TRBD1. The germline gives CDR1 SGDLS, CDR2 YYNGEE. The CDR3 loop spans 15 amino acids. Germline trimming cut 3 bases from V and 5 bases from J; bases unmatched to any gene: 9. CDR3 sequence (DNA): TGTGCCAGCAGCGCCATCGACAGGGGTGGGTATGGCTACACCTTC. Amino acid sequence: CASSAIDRGGYGYTF.

This clone has a single count. The rearrangement uses TRBV6-2 or TRBV6-3 and TRBJ1-1; TRBD1 matches 8 bases. The CDR3 runs to 17 residues. Germline CDR1 and CDR2: MNHEY and SVGEGT. V lost 0 bases, J lost 1 base, and 7 bases stayed unmatched. The CDR3 loop reads CASSYSLPGGRNTEAFF. The CDR3 DNA sequence: TGTGCCAGCAGTTACTCGTTACCAGGGGGCAGGAACACTGAAGCTTTCTTT.

The chain has TRBV7-9 and TRBJ1-6; D unclear. Per the germline V gene, CDR1 is SEHNR and CDR2 is FQNEAQ (reference sequence). The ends were cut back, 5 bases at V and 0 bases at J, with 17 bases in the middle. This CDR3 spans 18 amino acids. This chain's CDR3 is CASSPAFPGSSYNSPLHF. The CDR3 DNA reads as TGTGCCAGCAGCCCCGCATTTCCGGGGAGCTCCTATAATTCACCCCTCCACTTT.

V is TRBV5-4 and J is TRBJ2-7; D might be TRBD2 (6 bases). The CDR3 sequence is 13 residues long. Trimming removed 4 bases from V and 4 bases from J, with 12 bases in between. CDR1 is SGHNT and CDR2 is YYREEE in the germline V gene (reference sequence). The CDR3 is CASSGTGLYEQYF. Written as DNA, the CDR3 is TGTGCCAGCAGCGGTACCGGACTATACGAGCAGTACTTC. Complete variable domain (other parts from reference TRBV5-4 and TRBJ2-7): ETGVTQSPTHLIKTRGQQVTLRCSSQSGHNTVSWYQQALGQGPQFIFQYYREEENGRGNFPPRFSGLQFPNYSSELNVNALELDDSALYLCASSGTGLYEQYFGPGTRLTVT.

This rearrangement joins TRBV4-2 to TRBJ2-3, with a weak D call TRBD2 (6 bases). CDR1 LGHNA and CDR2 YNFKEQ come from the germline V gene. The CDR3 has 15 residues. V dropped 2 bases and J dropped 4 bases, with 13 bases sitting between them. The chain's CDR3 is CASSQISAGPDTQYF. CDR3 in DNA: TGTGCCAGCAGCCAAATCTCGGCGGGGCCAGATACGCAGTATTTT.

The chain carries TRBV7-9 and TRBJ1-6; 9 bases match TRBD1. The junction had 8 bases not matched to a gene; V was cut back by 4 bases and J by 10 bases. The CDR3 totals 15 residues. Germline CDR1 and CDR2: SEHNR and FQNEAQ (reference sequence). The CDR3 here is CASSSGQGVFSPLHF. The CDR3 nucleotides are TGTGCCAGCAGCTCGGGACAGGGAGTTTTCTCACCCCTCCACTTT.

V is TRBV19 and J is TRBJ2-5, with TRBD2 matching over 11 bases. Germline V lookup: CDR1 LNHDA, CDR2 SQIVND (reference sequence). CDR3 length equals 15 residues. Trimming took 3 bases from V and 5 from J; bases not matched to a gene: 5. Written as DNA, the CDR3 is TGTGCCAGTAGTATGTCTAGCGGGGGGAAGGAGACCCAGTACTTC. The encoded protein is CASSMSSGGKETQYF.

The J gene is TRBJ1-5, the V gene TRBV14; D uncertain. The CDR3 contains 13 residues. The V end lost 0 bases, the J end lost 9 bases, and 9 bases lay between the germline ends. Germline lookup yields CDR1 SGHDN and CDR2 FVKESK. The CDR3, as DNA: TGTGCCAGCAGCCAAGACAGGTGGATGCCCCAGCATTTT. It yields the protein CASSQDRWMPQHF. The full variable domain, rest sourced from reference TRBV14 and TRBJ1-5, is EAGVTQFPSHSVIEKGQTVTLRCDPISGHDNLYWYRRVMGKEIKFLLHFVKESKQDESGMPNNRFLAERTGGTYSTLKVQPAELEDSGVYFCASSQDRWMPQHFGDGTRLSIL.

The chain uses TRBV7-2 and TRBJ1-1; 11 bases match TRBD1. This CDR3 region has 13 residues. The germline V gene has CDR1 SGHTA and CDR2 FQGNSA. V gave up 6 bases and J gave up 5 bases; unmatched junction bases: 2. The CDR3 coding sequence is TGTGCCAGCAGGAGGGACAGGGGGACTGAAGCTTTCTTT. Protein product: CASRRDRGTEAFF.

The CDR3 DNA is TGTGCCTGCAGCTCGGGACAGGGGATACTCTACGAGCAGTACTTC. Encoded protein: CACSSGQGILYEQYF. The chain joins TRBV30 to TRBJ2-7, with 10 bases matching TRBD1. The V gene's germline CDR1 is GTSNPN and CDR2 SVGIG (reference sequence). With 6 bases clipped from V and 3 bases from J, the junction kept 11 bases outside the gene matches. The CDR3 runs 15 residues.

The sample holds one count of this clone. The V gene is TRBV3-1 (or the pseudogene TRBV3-2), the J gene TRBJ1-2; 7 bases agree with TRBD1. V dropped 1 base and J dropped 4; count of bases not matched to a gene: 15. The CDR3 covers 18 residues. Germline CDR1 LGHDT, CDR2 YNNKEL (reference sequence). CDR3 residues: CASSQGTGTYDGTYGYTF. CDR3 nucleotide sequence: TGTGCCAGCAGCCAAGGGACAGGCACCTATGACGGCACCTATGGCTACACCTTC.

The V and J genes are TRBV7-9 and TRBJ2-2; D might be TRBD1 (5 bases). Germline-derived CDR1 and CDR2 are SEHNR and FQNEAQ (reference sequence). The CDR3 runs 17 residues. V was cut by 5 bases and J by 4 bases, with 20 bases left in between. The CDR3 sequence: CASSPPIQRGLTGELFF. The DNA of the CDR3 is TGTGCCAGCAGCCCCCCGATCCAAAGGGGCCTCACCGGGGAGCTGTTTTTT.